These 9 T cell receptor beta chains originate from one sample sequenced in a study of T cell responses to AZD1222 COVID-19 vaccine. The assay was immunoSEQ multiplex PCR, and TCRdb's table has in-frame clones only and misses some. The sample shows 130,000 or so clones, approximately 90% of them seen only once. Material: peripheral blood, obtained on day 0 of AZD1222 vaccination. These receptors were collected from an adult in good health.

The rearrangement links TRBV2 to TRBJ1-2; 7 bases agree with TRBD1. V trimming: 6 bases; J trimming: 3 bases; junction bases outside the gene matches: 7. Germline values: CDR1 SNHLY, CDR2 FYNNEI. The CDR3 sequence is 14 residues long. CDR3 nucleotide sequence: TGTGCCAGCAGCGCCCGACAGGGCGACTATGGCTACACCTTC. Residues: CASSARQGDYGYTF.

The V call is TRBV20-1, the J call TRBJ2-7; no firm D call. The CDR3 extends over 11 amino acids. The V end lost 7 bases, the J end lost 2 bases, and 9 bases lay between the germline ends. Germline lookup yields CDR1 DFQATT and CDR2 SNEGSKA (reference sequence). CDR3 DNA: TGCAGTGTCGGGCGTGCCTACGAGCAGTACTTC. Encoded protein: CSVGRAYEQYF.

This chain connects TRBV12-3 or TRBV12-4 to TRBJ1-1; D is uncertain. Trimming removed 7 bases from V and 1 base from J, with 4 bases in between. The CDR3 has 11 amino acids. Here the CDR3 reads CASTGNTEAFF. As DNA, the CDR3 is TGTGCCAGCACAGGGAACACTGAAGCTTTCTTT.

The chain uses TRBV5-8 and TRBJ1-5; 9 bases are a match to TRBD1. V trimming: 5 bases; J trimming: 9 bases; junction bases outside the gene matches: 6. This CDR3 is built from 13 residues. Germline CDR1 reads SGHTS; CDR2 reads YDEGEE. DNA of the CDR3: TGTGCCAGCAGTCGGGACAGGGTGTCGCCCCAGCATTTT. This codes for CASSRDRVSPQHF.

The gene calls are TRBV5-4 and TRBJ1-6; D is uncertain. There are 14 residues in the CDR3. Trimming pared 1 base from V and 3 bases from J, leaving 5 bases between. CDR1 is SGHNT and CDR2 is YYREEE in the germline V gene (reference sequence). In nucleotides, the CDR3 is TGTGCCAGCAGCTTGTGGAACTATAATTCACCCCTCCACTTT. It specifies CASSLWNYNSPLHF.

This clone was observed once. The chain recombines TRBV6-5 with TRBJ1-3, with 9 bases identical to TRBD1. V was pared by 4 bases and J by 4 bases, with 2 bases of the junction left unmatched. This CDR3 has 14 residues. Germline loops: CDR1 MNHEY, CDR2 SVGAGI. This chain's CDR3 is CASSSTGGGNTIYF. The CDR3, as DNA: TGTGCCAGCAGTTCAACAGGGGGCGGAAACACCATATATTTT.

The chain employs TRBV6-5 and TRBJ2-5; weak D call: TRBD2 (7 bases). V shed 2 bases and J shed 2 bases, with 12 bases lying between them. Germline assignment: CDR1 MNHEY and CDR2 SVGAGI. CDR3 length equals 15 residues. The DNA for the CDR3 is TGTGCCAGCAGTTACACGGGGGGCGGGCAAGAGACCCAGTACTTC. This encodes CASSYTGGGQETQYF.

The V gene is TRBV18, the J gene TRBJ1-5, with 9 bases identical to TRBD1. The CDR3 runs to 16 residues. Germline CDR1 and CDR2: KGHSH and LQKENI. The ends lost 3 bases at V and 0 bases at J; junction bases unmatched: 3. The CDR3 loop is CASSPGQGNSNQPQHF. As DNA, the CDR3 is TGTGCCAGCTCACCGGGACAGGGCAATAGCAATCAGCCCCAGCATTTT.

This chain links TRBV2 with TRBJ2-1; 12 bases map to TRBD2. V lost 4 bases and J lost 7; bases outside the gene matches: 8. The CDR3 extends over 16 amino acids. Germline assignment: CDR1 SNHLY and CDR2 FYNNEI. CDR3 sequence reads: CASSVFLAGGTNEQFF. Here the CDR3 DNA reads TGTGCCAGCAGTGTCTTTCTAGCGGGGGGGACGAATGAGCAGTTCTTC.